The subject of this entry is one T cell receptor beta chain. Its antigen is as yet unknown. This specimen belongs to a study of beta chain features in type 1 diabetes. Study-wide points: At VDJ recombination sites, type 1 diabetes patients had fewer insertions and more deleted nucleotides. In all four CD4+ subsets, TCRB CDR3 length was significantly, moderately reduced in type 1 diabetes.

The CDR3 spans 16 residues. Trimming removed 6 bases from V and 2 bases from J, with 19 bases in between. Germline V gene sequence: CDR1 SGHNT, CDR2 YYREEE (reference sequence). Sequencing targeted expressed TCRB transcripts, as all isolated RNA had been reverse transcribed. Clones were read by immunoSEQ multiplex PCR, and TCRdb kept only the in-frame ones, dropping some. The table has some 270,000 clones, approximately 14% seen once. CD45RO/CCR7/CD25/CD127/CD95/CD27 staining was used to isolate CD4+ naive, central memory, regulatory and stem cell-like memory cells by sorting. The sequence came from a woman aged 40 to 50 in good health. Sequencing was done on a sample of naive CD4+ T cells from blood. The chain links TRBV5-4 to TRBJ2-3; D perhaps matches TRBD2 (5 bases). The CDR3, as DNA: TGTGCCAGCACGCCCGGGAAGTTTTCCTCCACAGATACGCAGTATTTT. Translated, it gives CASTPGKFSSTDTQYF.